This T cell receptor beta chain was captured in a study of blood T cell repertoires in COVID-19. In the study overall: The cDNA or gDNA used as material had been derived from T cells, B-cell-depleted T cells, or PBMCs.

As processed by the authors: By means of reference gene primer amplification, nucleated cell counts were estimated. Assay used: immunoSEQ multiplex PCR; TCRdb lists only in-frame clones, some missing. That table is the source of V, J and clone size, and D and trimming were worked out from the DNA. The table includes some 270,000 clones, about 90% detected once. The CDR3 spans 15 residues. Germline V CDR1 and CDR2: LGHDT, YNNKEL (reference sequence). Between the trimmed V and J ends, which lost 0 bases and 7 bases, there was a span of 10 bases. The chain is built from TRBV3-1 (or the pseudogene TRBV3-2) and TRBJ1-6, with D perhaps matching TRBD1 (6 bases). This TCR was recovered from a woman aged 40 to 50 who had been exposed to COVID-19. Sequenced input: PBMCs or T cells enriched from blood (not recorded which). CDR3 residues: CASSQEPGANSPLHF. The CDR3 nucleotides are TGTGCCAGCAGCCAAGAGCCAGGGGCAAATTCACCCCTCCACTTT.